This T cell receptor (beta chain) was identified in a study of cytomegalovirus exposure and HLA in healthy donors. Study-wide findings and caveats: Sequencing likely produced, as an artifact, a cluster of highly shared sequence variants.

The study ran its PCR with 60 Vbeta and 13 Jbeta primers. Original processing notes: There were around 77 million unique TCR beta chains by a later count, and 8.5 million to 14 million of them were shared. The assay was immunoSEQ multiplex PCR, and TCRdb's table has in-frame clones only and misses some. V and J calls and clone size come straight from that table; D and trimming were deduced from the DNA. This sample lists around 100,000 clones; its ten largest clones have approximately 6.8%. Germline CDR1 and CDR2: MNHNS and SASEGT. V lost 4 bases and J lost 12; bases outside the gene matches: 13. The CDR3 consists of 15 residues. A note on this clone: The antigen is unknown.

This chain uses TRBV6-1 with TRBJ2-1; 9 bases align to TRBD2. Sequenced: PBMCs. This receptor was identified in a man aged 35-49 years in good health and CMV-seropositive. The CDR3 protein is CASSASGMPTVWQFF. DNA for the CDR3: TGTGCCAGCAGTGCTAGCGGGATGCCCACAGTATGGCAGTTCTTC.